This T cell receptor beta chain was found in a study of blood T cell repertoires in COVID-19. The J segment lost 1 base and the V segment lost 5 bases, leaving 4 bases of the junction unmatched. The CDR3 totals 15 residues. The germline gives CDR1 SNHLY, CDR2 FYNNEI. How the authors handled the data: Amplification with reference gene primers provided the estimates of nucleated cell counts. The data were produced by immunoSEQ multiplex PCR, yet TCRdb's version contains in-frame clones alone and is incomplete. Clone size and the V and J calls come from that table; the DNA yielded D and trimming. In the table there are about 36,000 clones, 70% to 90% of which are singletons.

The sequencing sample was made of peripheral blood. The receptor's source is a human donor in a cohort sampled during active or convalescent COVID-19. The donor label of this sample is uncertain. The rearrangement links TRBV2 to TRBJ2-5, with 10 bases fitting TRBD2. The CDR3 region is CASSMTSGPQETQYF. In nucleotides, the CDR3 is TGTGCCAGCAGTATGACTAGCGGGCCCCAAGAGACCCAGTACTTC. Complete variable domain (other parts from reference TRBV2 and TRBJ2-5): EPEVTQTPSHQVTQMGQEVILRCVPISNHLYFYWYRQILGQKVEFLVSFYNNEISEKSEIFDDQFSVERPDGSNFTLKIRSTKLEDSAMYFCASSMTSGPQETQYFGPGTRLLVL.